This T cell receptor beta chain was sequenced for a study of blood T cell repertoires in COVID-19. Seattle patient enrollment occurred during active infection, with longitudinal follow-up thereafter. Sequencing used immunoSEQ multiplex PCR; TCRdb keeps in-frame clones, though not all of them. The table includes approximately 230,000 clones, roughly 88% detected once. V gave up 11 bases and J gave up 4 bases; unmatched junction bases: 12. The germline gives CDR1 SEHNR, CDR2 FQNEAQ (reference sequence). This CDR3 comprises 14 residues. This TCR was recovered from a woman in her 30s with COVID-19, enrolled during active disease. The rearrangement uses TRBV7-9 and TRBJ2-3, with 7 bases identical to TRBD2. Sequences were obtained from peripheral blood. The CDR3 region is CASLGRGRADTQYF. The CDR3 coding sequence is TGTGCCTCGCTTGGCCGAGGGAGGGCAGATACGCAGTATTTT.